This T cell receptor (beta chain) was found in a study of control samples from healthy donors and cancer patients. Assay: immunoSEQ multiplex PCR; the TCRdb copy retains only in-frame clones and omits some. The sample has 70,000 to 75,000 clones; 85% to 95% are singletons. The V and J ends lost 6 bases and 2 bases respectively, with 14 bases between them. CDR1 MNHNS and CDR2 SASEGT come from the germline V gene. The CDR3 is 14 residues long. The table lists this clone with a count of one. This chain connects TRBV6-1 to TRBJ2-7; perhaps TRBD2 as D (6 bases). This sequence was found in a woman aged 30 to 39 in good health. Sequencing was done on a sample of blood. The CDR3 loop reads CASRTREVAYEQYF. Here the CDR3 DNA reads TGTGCCAGCAGAACCAGGGAGGTGGCCTACGAGCAGTACTTC.